This TCR beta chain comes out of a study of shared T cell receptors in the human thymus. A remark on this clone: Other DNA sequences in this sample translate to the same CDR3.

Sequenced by immunoSEQ multiplex PCR; TCRdb stores in-frame clones only, minus some. The repertoire holds fewer than 700,000 clones, with over 75% as singletons. This CDR3 is 16 amino acids long. In germline, CDR1 is SGDLS, CDR2 YYNGEE. The V gene end was trimmed by 2 bases and the J gene end by 0 bases; junction bases not matched to a gene: 4. These data were also filed under a second study, of human thymus T cells. That paper notes: Thymus was obtained from resections taken during corrective heart surgery. Usage of V and J genes appeared biased in thymic and blood repertoires. Thymic repertoires overlap heavily among unrelated individuals, related research has reported.

Material for sequencing was thymocytes. This clonotype was sampled from a boy under two years old with a congenital heart defect. The J gene is TRBJ2-1, the V gene TRBV9; TRBD2 agrees at 8 bases. In DNA, the CDR3 is TGTGCCAGCAGCGTCGGAACTAGCGGCTCCTACAATGAGCAGTTCTTC. Protein: CASSVGTSGSYNEQFF.